One sample yielded the 31 T cell receptor beta chains listed below, sequenced in a study of human T cells and chemical hapten exposure. TCRdb fed the RACE reads into MiXCR, producing one record per CDR3 protein. Of around 190,000 distinct CDR3 sequences listed, about a fifth are singletons. Documented time point: patch test 1, 2 weeks after DPC sensitization. Treatment specified: therapeutic diphenylcyclopropenone sensitization with weekly scalp DPC. Source: whole blood, taken in connection with sensitization to the hapten diphenylcyclopropenone (DPC). These TCRs come from a woman aged 50 to 60 with alopecia areata. Some clones in this sample may be carry-over from other donors' samples.

The rearrangement joins TRBV24-1 to TRBJ2-7; the D gene is possibly TRBD1 (6 bases). The V gene's germline CDR1 is KGHDR and CDR2 SFDVKD. This CDR3 region has 15 residues. V gave up 6 bases and J gave up 7 bases, with 21 bases separating them. The CDR3 loop is CATSPLEGTKGEQYF. The CDR3 region has the DNA TGTGCCACCAGTCCTCTAGAAGGGACAAAAGGGGAGCAGTACTTC.

This clonotype was seen a few times. This chain joins TRBV9 and TRBJ2-3, with unresolved D. The germline V gene has CDR1 SGDLS and CDR2 YYNGEE. The ends were cut back, 0 bases at V and 3 bases at J, with 14 bases in the middle. The CDR3 contains 16 residues. The CDR3: CASSVAHTPTTDTQYF. In DNA, the CDR3 is TGTGCCAGCAGCGTAGCCCATACCCCCACGACAGATACGCAGTATTTT.

The J gene is TRBJ2-3, the V gene TRBV5-1; 8 nucleotides match TRBD2. The CDR3 consists of 15 residues. Unmatched junction bases numbered 6, after V lost 4 bases and J lost 2 bases. CDR1 SGHRS and CDR2 YFSETQ come from the germline V gene. CDR3: CASSVTSGPTDTQYF. The CDR3 bases are TGCGCCAGCAGCGTCACTAGCGGCCCCACAGATACGCAGTATTTT.

V is TRBV20-1 and J is TRBJ2-1, with TRBD2 identical over 11 bases. Germline CDR1 is DFQATT and CDR2 is SNEGSKA (reference sequence). The trim removed 6 bases at V and 2 bases at J, leaving 6 bases unmatched. The CDR3 sequence is 15 residues long. DNA of the CDR3: TGCAGTGCCGAGACGGGACTAGCGGCCTACAATGAGCAGTTCTTC. This gives the protein CSAETGLAAYNEQFF.

Details on this clonotype: The junction differs from germline at one of its ends, possibly a read error. This chain connects TRBV27 to TRBJ2-1; tentative D call: TRBD2 (6 bases). The germline gives CDR1 MNHEY, CDR2 SMNVEV (reference sequence). This CDR3 contains 14 residues. The CDR3 bases are TGTGCCAGCAGTATCTGGGACTCCGACAATGAGCAGTTCTTC. It specifies CASSIWDSDNEQFF.

The chain uses TRBV29-1 and TRBJ2-1, with 10 bases that match TRBD2. Germline trimming cut 6 bases from V and 2 bases from J; bases unmatched to any gene: 4. This CDR3 is built from 14 residues. CDR1 SQVTM and CDR2 ANQGSEA come from the germline V gene. This CDR3 is CSVRTSGTYNEQFF. In DNA form, the CDR3 reads TGCAGCGTGCGGACTAGCGGAACCTACAATGAGCAGTTCTTC.

The CDR3 region has the DNA TGCAGCGTCCTACGCCGGGAGGGCCTCTACAATGAGCAGTTCTTC. Protein sequence: CSVLRREGLYNEQFF. The chain combines TRBV29-1 with TRBJ2-1; TRBD2 agrees at 8 bases. The CDR3 is made up of 15 amino acids. V dropped 6 bases and J dropped 3; count of bases not matched to a gene: 10. Germline lookup yields CDR1 SQVTM and CDR2 ANQGSEA.

The chain recombines TRBV13 with TRBJ1-4; D call uncertain. From germline, CDR1 is PRHDT and CDR2 FYEKMQ (reference sequence). Trimming removed 0 bases at V and 0 bases at J, with 5 bases between. The CDR3 sequence is 15 residues long. As DNA, the CDR3 is TGTGCCAGCAGCTTAGGCGGGCCAACTAATGAAAAACTGTTTTTT. Translating gives CASSLGGPTNEKLFF.

There are a few counts of this clonotype. This chain uses TRBV29-1 with TRBJ1-1; no clear D gene. Per the germline V gene, CDR1 is SQVTM and CDR2 is ANQGSEA. Trimming took off 6 bases at V and 0 bases at J, with 14 bases between the two ends. This CDR3 contains 14 residues. Here the CDR3 reads CSVQTKGMNTEAFF. The CDR3 DNA is TGCAGCGTCCAGACGAAAGGGATGAACACTGAAGCTTTCTTT.

This chain joins TRBV2 and TRBJ2-1; TRBD1 is a possible D gene (6 bases). The length of the CDR3 is 15 residues. The germline V gene encodes CDR1 SNHLY and CDR2 FYNNEI. V lost 4 bases to trimming and J lost 4 bases, with 14 bases between them. The CDR3 DNA reads as TGTGCCAGCAGTGCGGACAGACAACAATACAATGAGCAGTTCTTC. Residues: CASSADRQQYNEQFF. The full variable domain, completed using reference TRBV2 and TRBJ2-1, is EPEVTQTPSHQVTQMGQEVILRCVPISNHLYFYWYRQILGQKVEFLVSFYNNEISEKSEIFDDQFSVERPDGSNFTLKIRSTKLEDSAMYFCASSADRQQYNEQFFGPGTRLTVL.

Many counts were recorded for this clonotype. This sequence joins TRBV25-1 and TRBJ2-7; 7 bases are shared with TRBD1. Germline V gene sequence: CDR1 MGHDK, CDR2 SYGVNS. V lost 5 bases, J lost 2 bases, and 6 bases stayed unmatched. The CDR3 is made up of 14 amino acids. This chain's CDR3 is CASSSKTGPYEQYF. The CDR3 DNA reads TGTGCCAGCAGTAGTAAGACAGGGCCCTACGAGCAGTACTTC.

CDR3 region: CATSDSNTDTQYF. CDR3 DNA sequence: TGTGCCACCAGTGATTCTAACACAGATACGCAGTATTTT. The V call is TRBV24-1, the J call TRBJ2-3; no definite D call. There are 13 residues in the CDR3. The germline V gene encodes CDR1 KGHDR and CDR2 SFDVKD. The V gene lost 2 bases and the J gene lost 2 bases, with 4 bases spanning the gap.

A few counts support this clonotype. The gene calls are TRBV5-1 and TRBJ1-4, with 12 bases matching TRBD1. Trimming removed 3 bases from V and 6 bases from J; junction bases left unmatched: 3. CDR1 is SGHRS, CDR2 YFSETQ, per germline. This CDR3 contains 15 residues. The CDR3 sequence: CASSWGTGGDEKLFF. CDR3 bases: TGCGCCAGCAGCTGGGGGACAGGGGGCGATGAAAAACTGTTTTTT.

This clonotype showed up just a few times. The chain recombines TRBV7-9 with TRBJ2-2; 9 bases line up with TRBD2. The CDR3 sequence is 15 residues long. The V and J ends lost 5 bases and 5 bases, in that order; junction bases with no gene match: 6. The V gene's germline CDR1 is SEHNR and CDR2 FQNEAQ (reference sequence). The CDR3 loop is CASSHSGRRTGELFF. The DNA for the CDR3 is TGTGCCAGCAGCCATAGCGGGAGACGTACCGGGGAGCTGTTTTTT.

This clonotype was detected only a few times. The V gene is TRBV9, the J gene TRBJ1-1; the D is unclear. The CDR3 is made up of 13 amino acids. Trimming stripped 0 bases from V and 4 bases from J, with 7 bases between. The germline V gene encodes CDR1 SGDLS and CDR2 YYNGEE. CDR3 amino acids: CASSVDKVTEAFF. DNA for the CDR3: TGTGCCAGCAGCGTAGACAAGGTCACTGAAGCTTTCTTT. The whole variable domain, filled in from reference TRBV9 and TRBJ1-1, reads DSGVTQTPKHLITATGQRVTLRCSPRSGDLSVYWYQQSLDQGLQFLIQYYNGEERAKGNILERFSAQQFPDLHSELNLSSLELGDSALYFCASSVDKVTEAFFGQGTRLTVV.

The chain has TRBV15 and TRBJ1-4; possible D gene TRBD1, 6 bases. The CDR3 spans 17 residues. CDR1 and CDR2 (germline): LNHNV, YYDKDF (reference sequence). Deletions cut 1 base from V and 5 bases from J, with 17 bases between. DNA of the CDR3: TGTGCCACCAGCAGAGCAGGGAGGGGAAGGGGGAATGAAAAACTGTTTTTT. Residues: CATSRAGRGRGNEKLFF.

In its sample, this clonotype was seen a few times. The chain has TRBV20-1 and TRBJ2-7, with 9 positions matching TRBD1. The germline CDR1 and CDR2 sequences are DFQATT and SNEGSKA (reference sequence). J lost 5 bases, V lost 6 bases, and 8 bases had no gene match. This CDR3 is built from 13 residues. The CDR3 nucleotides read TGCAGTGCCGCCGGGACAGGGAGCGACGAGCAGTACTTC. As protein: CSAAGTGSDEQYF.

V is TRBV5-1 and J is TRBJ2-1, with TRBD2 as a possible D gene (6 bases). Germline CDR1 is SGHRS and CDR2 is YFSETQ. The CDR3 sequence is 14 residues long. The V end was cut by 0 bases, the J end by 9 bases, with 13 bases between. CDR3 sequence (DNA): TGCGCCAGCAGCTTGGAATGGAGGGTGGGTGAGCAGTTCTTC. As protein: CASSLEWRVGEQFF.

This clonotype came up a few times. CDR3: CSATFTSGVYEQYF. The CDR3 bases are TGCAGTGCTACCTTCACTAGCGGGGTTTACGAGCAGTACTTC. The genes are TRBV20-1 and TRBJ2-7, with 10 bases matching TRBD2. The CDR3 totals 14 residues. V gave up 4 bases and J gave up 4 bases; unmatched junction bases: 7. Per germline, CDR1 DFQATT and CDR2 SNEGSKA (reference sequence).

This clonotype was recorded a few times. The junction departs from the called germline gene at one end, perhaps through a read error. This chain joins TRBV29-1 and TRBJ2-5, with D uncertain. CDR3 length equals 14 residues. Germline-derived CDR1 and CDR2 are SQVTM and ANQGSEA. CDR3 coding DNA: TGCAGCGTGGAAGCCGGAACTACCGTAGAGACCCAGTACTTC. Translated, it gives CSVEAGTTVETQYF.

V gene TRBV5-1 combines with J gene TRBJ1-3; TRBD1 agrees at 7 bases. The length of the CDR3 is 16 residues. Germline lookup yields CDR1 SGHRS and CDR2 YFSETQ. Trimming took 3 bases from V and 0 from J; bases not matched to a gene: 6. The CDR3: CASSSAGGVSGNTIYF. CDR3 coding DNA: TGCGCCAGCAGCTCCGCAGGGGGAGTCTCTGGAAACACCATATATTTT. The whole variable domain, remainder taken from reference TRBV5-1 and TRBJ1-3, is KAGVTQTPRYLIKTRGQQVTLSCSPISGHRSVSWYQQTPGQGLQFLFEYFSETQRNKGNFPGRFSGRQFSNSRSEMNVSTLELGDSALYLCASSSAGGVSGNTIYFGEGSWLTVV.

The chain couples TRBV9 to TRBJ2-3, with 10 bases that match TRBD2. V dropped 0 bases and J dropped 4; count of bases not matched to a gene: 5. The germline gives CDR1 SGDLS, CDR2 YYNGEE. CDR3 length equals 16 residues. This CDR3 is CASSVGASGSADTQYF. The CDR3 coding sequence is TGTGCCAGCAGCGTAGGGGCTAGCGGGAGCGCAGATACGCAGTATTTT. Based on the CDR3 plus reference TRBV9 and TRBJ2-3, the full variable domain is DSGVTQTPKHLITATGQRVTLRCSPRSGDLSVYWYQQSLDQGLQFLIQYYNGEERAKGNILERFSAQQFPDLHSELNLSSLELGDSALYFCASSVGASGSADTQYFGPGTRLTVL.

The chain links TRBV6-1 to TRBJ2-7, with D perhaps matching TRBD2 (6 bases). V gave up 8 bases and J gave up 0 bases, with 14 bases separating them. Germline CDR1 and CDR2: MNHNS and SASEGT. The CDR3 is 14 residues long. In DNA form, the CDR3 reads TGTGCCAGCTCCGACAGCGGGTACTCCTACGAGCAGTACTTC. Residues: CASSDSGYSYEQYF.

The rearrangement uses TRBV29-1 and TRBJ1-4; 12 bases match TRBD1. CDR1 SQVTM and CDR2 ANQGSEA come from the germline V gene. The junction had 3 bases not matched to a gene; V was cut back by 6 bases and J by 7 bases. The CDR3 extends over 13 amino acids. CDR3 residues: CSVGQGAGEKLFF. DNA of the CDR3: TGCAGCGTGGGACAGGGGGCTGGTGAAAAACTGTTTTTT.

CDR3 region: CASSLRVSGTRETQYF. CDR3 sequence (DNA): TGTGCCAGCAGCTTAAGGGTCAGCGGAACGAGGGAGACCCAGTACTTC. The V call is TRBV13, the J call TRBJ2-5; D is possibly TRBD2 (5 bases). CDR3 length equals 16 residues. Trimming cost V 2 bases and J 5 bases, with 18 bases left between them. Germline V gene data show CDR1 as PRHDT and CDR2 as FYEKMQ (reference sequence).

This clonotype was picked up a small number of times. J is TRBJ2-2 and V is TRBV20-1; no definite D call. The germline CDR1 and CDR2 sequences are DFQATT and SNEGSKA (reference sequence). V was shortened by 3 bases and J by 2 bases, with 7 bases between the two germline ends. The CDR3 contains 13 residues. CDR3 amino acids: CSASWSNTGELFF. CDR3 nucleotide sequence: TGCAGTGCTAGTTGGTCTAACACCGGGGAGCTGTTTTTT.

This clonotype has at least ten counts. The chain carries TRBV3-1 and TRBJ1-1; possible D gene TRBD1, 6 bases. The CDR3 has 14 residues. V lost 4 bases to trimming and J lost 3 bases, with 12 bases between them. From germline, CDR1 is LGHDT and CDR2 YNNKEL (reference sequence). The CDR3 nucleotides are TGTGCCAGCAGCCCTAGTAGGGGGTACACTGAAGCTTTCTTT. It encodes CASSPSRGYTEAFF.

J is TRBJ2-2 and V is TRBV20-1; 9 positions agree with TRBD2. Per the germline V gene, CDR1 is DFQATT and CDR2 is SNEGSKA (reference sequence). V shed 1 base, J shed 4 bases, and the junction held 16 bases outside the gene matches. The CDR3 contains 19 residues. The CDR3 nucleotides read TGCAGTGCTAGAGTGCTGCGGCCTGGGACTAGCTCGGTCACCGGGGAGCTGTTTTTT. Translated: CSARVLRPGTSSVTGELFF.

In its sample, this clonotype was seen a few times. The rearrangement uses TRBV25-1 and TRBJ2-7, with D hard to call. The V end lost 2 bases, the J end lost 3 bases, and 14 bases lay between the germline ends. Germline V gene sequence: CDR1 MGHDK, CDR2 SYGVNS. The CDR3 totals 15 residues. CDR3 sequence: CASSEGWEPHYEQYF. CDR3 coding DNA: TGTGCCAGCAGTGAAGGGTGGGAACCACACTACGAGCAGTACTTC.

The chain employs TRBV6-5 and TRBJ2-5; D remains ambiguous. This CDR3 has 13 amino acids. The V gene's germline CDR1 is MNHEY and CDR2 SVGAGI. V was pared by 6 bases and J by 9 bases, with 17 bases between. The CDR3 here is CASSPLGNFAQYF. In DNA, the CDR3 is TGTGCCAGCAGCCCCCTAGGGAATTTCGCCCAGTACTTC.

This clonotype occurred a few times. The chain recombines TRBV10-3 with TRBJ1-1; D gene uncertain. Trimming left V 1 base short and J 1 base short, with 4 bases between. This CDR3 is 13 amino acids long. Per germline, CDR1 ENHRY and CDR2 SYGVKD. CDR3 in amino acids: CAISELSNTEAFF. Written as DNA, the CDR3 is TGTGCCATCAGTGAGTTGTCGAACACTGAAGCTTTCTTT.